Listed below are T cell receptor beta chains from one sample, sequenced in a study of cytomegalovirus exposure and HLA in healthy donors. Produced via immunoSEQ multiplex PCR; TCRdb's table is partial and in-frame only. The ten most abundant clones cover 1.7% of a sample with about 67,000 clones. Sequencing input: PBMCs. Receptors originate from a woman aged 25 to 39 in good health and CMV-seronegative. The CDR3 runs from the conserved cysteine through the conserved F or W. The order of the fields is clone size, J gene, V gene, D gene, CDR3 DNA, CDR3 protein. The D gene is left open where the match is weak. Some rows have no size entry. The others give once, few or many, or a class for an expanded clone.

>.|TRBJ1-6|TRBV7-9|TRBD1
TGTGCCAGCACACGGACGACAGGGTCAGGAAATTCACCCCTCCACTTT
CASTRTTGSGNSPLHF
>.|TRBJ2-1|TRBV28|.
TGTGCTAGCGGCGACAGTAACTACAATGAGCAGTTCTTC
CASGDSNYNEQFF
>.|TRBJ2-7|TRBV4-1|.
TGCGCCAGCAGCCAAGGAGATCGGTACGAGCAGTACTTC
CASSQGDRYEQYF
>.|TRBJ1-1|TRBV18|.
TGTGCCAGCTCACCCCAAAGGGGGGGAGCGAACACTGAAGCTTTCTTT
CASSPQRGGANTEAFF
>.|TRBJ2-3|TRBV7-3|.
TGTGCCAGCAGCTTATCCCAGCGAGCGGGAGATACGCAGTATTTT
CASSLSQRAGDTQYF
>.|TRBJ2-5|TRBV29-1|.
TGCAGCGTTGAAGGGATTTTGGTGGCGGCCCAGTACTTC
CSVEGILVAAQYF
>.|TRBJ2-4|TRBV7-9|.
TGTGCCAGCAGCTTAATGCGGCTAGCCAAAAACATTCAGTACTTC
CASSLMRLAKNIQYF
>.|TRBJ2-7|TRBV4-3|TRBD1
TGCGCCAGCAGCCAAGATGAAGGGCAGGGGGCTGCCTACGAGCAGTACTTC
CASSQDEGQGAAYEQYF
>.|TRBJ1-5|TRBV19|TRBD1
TGTGCCACCTGGGACAGGGTGGGCAATCAGCCCCAGCATTTT
CATWDRVGNQPQHF
>.|TRBJ1-5|TRBV28|.
TGTGCCAGCAGTTCCACAGTACAGCCCCAGCATTTT
CASSSTVQPQHF
>.|TRBJ2-2|TRBV6-5|TRBD2
TGTGCCAGCACCAGCGGGAGGGCCGGTATCGGGGAGCTGTTTTTT
CASTSGRAGIGELFF
>.|TRBJ2-1|TRBV6-5|TRBD2
TGTGCCAGCAGTTCCCCCGGCGGGGGATACAATGAGCAGTTCTTC
CASSSPGGGYNEQFF
>.|TRBJ2-7|TRBV7-9|.
TGTGCCAGCAGCTTAGGGGACATCGGCGAGCAGTACTTC
CASSLGDIGEQYF
>.|TRBJ2-1|TRBV18|.
TGTGCCAGCTCAACTAACAACAGGGAAAGCTCCTACAATGAGCAGTTCTTC
CASSTNNRESSYNEQFF
>.|TRBJ2-7|TRBV27|TRBD2
TGTGCCAGCAGTACCTGGGGGGGGAGCTCCTACGAGCAGTACTTC
CASSTWGGSSYEQYF
>.|TRBJ2-2|TRBV29-1|.
TGCACCATAAGGGGAGGTGGGTCCGGGGAGCTGTTTTTT
CTIRGGGSGELFF
>.|TRBJ2-7|TRBV5-4|TRBD1
TGTGCCAGCAGCTTTCGACAGGGGGGCTCGAGGGAGCAGTACTTC
CASSFRQGGSREQYF
>.|TRBJ2-4|TRBV5-1|TRBD2
TGCGCCAGCAGCTTGGCTAGCGGGTCGGCTCGGGACATTCAGTACTTC
CASSLASGSARDIQYF
>.|TRBJ2-7|TRBV6-5|TRBD1
TGTGCCAGCAGTTCGGACAGGGACTACGAGCAGTACTTC
CASSSDRDYEQYF
>.|TRBJ2-1|TRBV9|TRBD2
TGTGCCAGCAGTGGACTAGTTGGGGAGCAGTTCTTC
CASSGLVGEQFF
>.|TRBJ2-7|TRBV28|TRBD1
TGTGCCAGCAGTTCCCCGGGACAGAACACCTACGAGCAGTACTTC
CASSSPGQNTYEQYF
>medium-sized|TRBJ2-1|TRBV29-1|TRBD2
TGCAGCGTTGCCCCACTAGCGGGAGCGGGCAATGAGCAGTTCTTC
CSVAPLAGAGNEQFF
>.|TRBJ2-7|TRBV6-5|.
TGTGCCAGCAGTTACTCCAGGGGTTTGTTGCACTTC
CASSYSRGLLHF
>.|TRBJ1-2|TRBV7-3|.
TGTGCCAGCAGCTTTTTCGGCGGTAGCTATGGCTACACCTTC
CASSFFGGSYGYTF
>.|TRBJ2-3|TRBV9|TRBD2
TGTGCCAGCAGCGTAGGGGGCGGGAGGGCCGCAGATACGCAGTATTTT
CASSVGGGRAADTQYF
>.|TRBJ1-2|TRBV30|.
TGTGCCTGGAGTCAGGGGCCCTATGGCTACACCTTC
CAWSQGPYGYTF
>.|TRBJ1-4|TRBV7-9|.
TGTGCCAGCAGCTCGCGTATGGAAAAACTGTTTTTT
CASSSRMEKLFF
>.|TRBJ1-2|TRBV2|.
TGTGCCAGCAGTGAACAGTGGGGGGACTATGGCTACACCTTC
CASSEQWGDYGYTF
>.|TRBJ2-3|TRBV19|.
TGTGCCAGTAGTAAAAGCGGGTTCCCTACAGATACGCAGTATTTT
CASSKSGFPTDTQYF
>.|TRBJ2-7|TRBV4-3|.
TGCGCCAGCAGCCAAGAACAGGGAAGCCCCTACGAGCAGTACTTC
CASSQEQGSPYEQYF
>.|TRBJ1-5|TRBV6-5|.
TGTGCCAGCAGTTACTCGGGCAGGAGCAATCAGCCCCAGCATTTT
CASSYSGRSNQPQHF
>.|TRBJ1-2|TRBV4-2|.
TGTGCCAGCAGCCAAGAGGGGGAAACAGGGCACTATGGCTACACCTTC
CASSQEGETGHYGYTF
>.|TRBJ2-2|TRBV7-6|.
TGTGCCAGGAGTTCCACCGGGGAGCTGTTTTTT
CARSSTGELFF
>.|TRBJ2-1|TRBV4-3|TRBD2
TGCGCCAGCAGCCAAGACAGACTAGCGGGGGTGGGTGAGCAGTTCTTC
CASSQDRLAGVGEQFF
>.|TRBJ1-5|TRBV4-2|.
TGTGCCAGCAGCCAAGGAGCATATAGCAATCAGCCCCAGCATTTT
CASSQGAYSNQPQHF
>.|TRBJ2-1|TRBV7-9|.
TGTGCCAGCAGCTCCTTAGAGCATGAGCAGTTCTTC
CASSSLEHEQFF
>.|TRBJ1-1|TRBV7-6|.
TGTGCCAGCAGCTTGGGCAGAAACACTGAAGCTTTCTTT
CASSLGRNTEAFF
>.|TRBJ1-1|TRBV6-5|.
TGTGCCAGCGGGGGGGCGGGAACTGAAGATTTCTTT
CASGGAGTEDFF
>.|TRBJ1-2|TRBV7-2|TRBD1
TGTGCCAGCAGCTTAGTACAGGGGGCCTACTATGGCTACACCTTC
CASSLVQGAYYGYTF
>.|TRBJ2-5|TRBV14|TRBD2
TGTGCCAGCAGCCTCTTAGCGGGAGAGAACCAAGAGACCCAGTACTTC
CASSLLAGENQETQYF
>.|TRBJ1-1|TRBV15|.
TGTGCCACCAGCGGACGAGGGAGAGGAGCTTTCTTT
CATSGRGRGAFF
>.|TRBJ1-1|TRBV9|TRBD1
TGTGCCAGCAGCCCACTTGACAGGGGGCGCGGGGACACTGAAGCTTTCTTT
CASSPLDRGRGDTEAFF
>.|TRBJ2-7|TRBV14|.
TGTGCCAGCAGCCAGGAACAGGGATTCGAGCAGTACTTC
CASSQEQGFEQYF